This T cell receptor (beta chain) was found in a study of blood T cell repertoires in COVID-19. Study-level information: Italy, Spain and the United States were the sources of the convalescent and acute COVID-19 samples. PBMCs, B-cell-depleted T cells, or T cells provided the cDNA or gDNA that made up the material.

Per the study methods: Amplified reference gene primers provided the basis for estimating nucleated cell counts. The assay was immunoSEQ multiplex PCR, and TCRdb's table has in-frame clones only and misses some. V, J and clone size reflect that table, while D and trimming were determined from the DNA. In the table there are 130,000 to 150,000 clones, roughly 89% of which are singletons. This CDR3 has 14 residues. Per germline, CDR1 LNHDA and CDR2 SQIVND (reference sequence). The V and J ends lost 5 bases and 7 bases, in that order; junction bases with no gene match: 2. Sequencing input: peripheral blood. This rearrangement joins TRBV19 to TRBJ2-2; TRBD1 matches at 12 bases. The TCR sequence derives from a woman between 50 and 59 years old with acute or convalescent COVID-19. The CDR3 DNA reads TGTGCCAGTAGTGGGACAGGGGGCCACGGGGAGCTGTTTTTT. Translation: CASSGTGGHGELFF.